This T cell receptor (beta chain) was sequenced in a study of OX40 agonist ivuxolimab in advanced cancers. On the study more broadly: One hepatocellular carcinoma and a couple of cutaneous melanoma patients partially responded.

The data were produced by immunoSEQ multiplex PCR, yet TCRdb's version contains in-frame clones alone and is incomplete. Counted here are some 57,000 clones, about four fifths occurring once; the ten biggest clones make up more than 0.4%. The timepoints at which blood was sampled were baseline, cycle 4 day 1, and cycle 7 day 1. The CDR3 extends over 14 amino acids. Trimming removed 3 bases from V and 2 bases from J; junction bases left unmatched: 4. In germline, CDR1 is LGHNA, CDR2 YSLEER. The source of this sequence is an adult with an advanced solid tumor such as melanoma, head and neck, liver or kidney cancer. This chain uses TRBV4-3 with TRBJ2-7; 7 bases align to TRBD1. Source: CD4+ or CD8+ T cells sorted from blood, taken in a trial of the OX40 agonist ivuxolimab. The CDR3 protein is CASSQRQGTYEQYF. The CDR3 nucleotides read TGCGCCAGCAGCCAGCGACAGGGAACCTACGAGCAGTACTTC.